This entry is about one TCR beta chain. The antigen remains unidentified. The sample is drawn from a study of cytomegalovirus exposure and HLA in healthy donors. Study conclusions and caveats: TCR beta sequences reportedly predicted the HLA-A and HLA-B alleles of most subjects accurately. Association of a missense DCLRE1C variant with TCR beta V- and J-gene trimming was reported in a later analysis. The study put 150 or so TCR beta chains on its list as cytomegalovirus-associated.

The primer mix had 60 Vbeta and 13 Jbeta primers. Sequencing was performed with immunoSEQ multiplex PCR; in TCRdb, only in-frame clones are kept and a portion is missing. The sample lists about 120,000 clones; 75% to 90% were seen once. Trimming stripped 1 base from V and 2 bases from J, with 14 bases between. This CDR3 spans 16 amino acids. Germline CDR1 is SGHTA and CDR2 is FQGNSA. The sequenced sample was PBMCs. This clonotype was sampled from a man aged 40-50 years in good health and CMV-seronegative. The gene calls are TRBV7-2 and TRBJ1-1, with TRBD1 as a possible D gene (6 bases). CDR3 sequence reads: CASSLGVGRGNTEAFF. The DNA for the CDR3 is TGTGCCAGCAGCTTAGGGGTGGGCAGGGGTAACACTGAAGCTTTCTTT.